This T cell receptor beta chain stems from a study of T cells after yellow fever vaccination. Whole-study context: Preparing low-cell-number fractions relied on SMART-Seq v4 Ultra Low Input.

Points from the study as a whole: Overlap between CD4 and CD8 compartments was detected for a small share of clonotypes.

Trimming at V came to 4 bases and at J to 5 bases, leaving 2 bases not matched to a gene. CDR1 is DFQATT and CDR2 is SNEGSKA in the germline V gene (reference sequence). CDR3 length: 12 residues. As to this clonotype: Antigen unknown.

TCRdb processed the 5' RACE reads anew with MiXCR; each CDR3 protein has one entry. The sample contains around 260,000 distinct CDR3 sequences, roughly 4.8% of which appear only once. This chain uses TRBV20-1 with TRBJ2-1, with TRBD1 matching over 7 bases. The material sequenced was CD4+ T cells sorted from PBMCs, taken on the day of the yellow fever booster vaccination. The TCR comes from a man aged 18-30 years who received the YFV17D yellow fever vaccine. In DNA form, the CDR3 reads TGCAGTGCTACCGACAGGGACAATGAGCAGTTCTTC. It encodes CSATDRDNEQFF.